Described below is a single T cell receptor (beta chain) sequence and its context. Without the conserved terminal phenylalanine or tryptophan, this CDR3 likely stems from a read error. The CDR3 covers 13 residues. Trimming took 5 bases from V and 3 from J, leaving 7 bases between them. The germline V gene has CDR1 MGHRA and CDR2 YSYEKL. This record belongs to a study of blood T cells in healthy people across ages. The extraction recovered at least 5.5 micrograms of total RNA per sample. Using a J-beta primer mix together with a sample-barcoded 5' primer, a second PCR was run for roughly 7 to 11 cycles. TCRdb processed the 5' RACE reads anew with MiXCR; each CDR3 protein has one entry. The sample records 1.5 million to 2 million distinct CDR3 sequences, 28% being singletons.

The clonotype originates from a young woman in good health. V gene TRBV4-1 combines with J gene TRBJ1-4, with D unresolved. The sample consisted of blood. CDR3 in amino acids: CASSGGANEKLFL. CDR3 bases: TGCGCCAGCAGCGGCGGGGCTAATGAAAAACTGTTTTTG.